This TCR beta chain was sequenced during a study of persistence of HIV-infected CD4 T cells. The libraries were made with immunoSEQ version 4 in survey mode. Sequencing was performed with immunoSEQ multiplex PCR; in TCRdb, only in-frame clones are kept and a portion is missing. The sample lists tens of thousands of clones, approximately 91% seen once, with approximately 2% in the top ten. A remark on this clone: Antigen specificity is unknown.

Germline-derived CDR1 and CDR2 are MGHDK and SYGVNS. This CDR3 is built from 15 residues. Trimming left V 0 bases short and J 5 bases short, with 8 bases between. Anti-CD3/anti-CD28 beads served as a nonspecific positive control stimulus. CD4+ T cells upregulating both CD40 ligand and CD69 were sorted as responding cells. Suppressive ART was started during chronic HIV-1 infection in these adults. The origin of this receptor is an adult man with HIV who was CMV-seropositive. Sequenced here: CD4+ T cells sorted from PBMCs after roughly 18-hour stimulation, sampled from a patient who received antiretroviral therapy. The V gene is TRBV25-1, the J gene TRBJ1-6; the D gene is possibly TRBD1 (5 bases). The CDR3 nucleotides are TGTGCCAGCAGTGAATATGGGGGACATAATTCACCCCTCCACTTT. Translation gives CASSEYGGHNSPLHF.